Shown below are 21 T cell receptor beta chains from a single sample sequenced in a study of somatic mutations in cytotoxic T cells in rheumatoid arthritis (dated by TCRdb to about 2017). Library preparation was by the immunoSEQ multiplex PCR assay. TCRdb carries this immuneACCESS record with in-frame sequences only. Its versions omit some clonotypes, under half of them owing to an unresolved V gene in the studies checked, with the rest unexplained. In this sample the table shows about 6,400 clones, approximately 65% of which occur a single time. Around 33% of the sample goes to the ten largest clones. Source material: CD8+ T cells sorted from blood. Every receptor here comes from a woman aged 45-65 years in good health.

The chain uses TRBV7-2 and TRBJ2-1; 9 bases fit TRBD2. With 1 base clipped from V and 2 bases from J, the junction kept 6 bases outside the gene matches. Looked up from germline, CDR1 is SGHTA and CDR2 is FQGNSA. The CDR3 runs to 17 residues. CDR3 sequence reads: CASSLVPSGVTYNEQFF. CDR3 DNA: TGTGCCAGCAGCTTAGTCCCTAGCGGGGTTACCTACAATGAGCAGTTCTTC.

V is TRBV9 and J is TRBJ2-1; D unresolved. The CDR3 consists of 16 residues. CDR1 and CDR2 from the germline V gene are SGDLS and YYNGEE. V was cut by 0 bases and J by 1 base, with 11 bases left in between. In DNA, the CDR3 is TGTGCCAGCAGCGTAGCGTACAGCACATCCTACAATGAGCAGTTCTTC. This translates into CASSVAYSTSYNEQFF.

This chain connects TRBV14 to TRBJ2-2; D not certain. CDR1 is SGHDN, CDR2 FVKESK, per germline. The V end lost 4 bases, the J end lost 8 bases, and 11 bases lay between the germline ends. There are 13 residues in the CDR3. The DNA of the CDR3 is TGTGCCAGCAGCCCCACCCCTAGGGGGGAGCTGTTTTTT. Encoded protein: CASSPTPRGELFF.

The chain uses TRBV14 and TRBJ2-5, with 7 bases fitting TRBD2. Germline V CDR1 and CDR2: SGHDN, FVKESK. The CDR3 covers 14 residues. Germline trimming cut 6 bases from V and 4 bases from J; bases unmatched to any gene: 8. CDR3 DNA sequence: TGTGCCAGCAGACCCGGGGGAGGGAGAGAGACCCAGTACTTC. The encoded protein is CASRPGGGRETQYF. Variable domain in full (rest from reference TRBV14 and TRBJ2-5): EAGVTQFPSHSVIEKGQTVTLRCDPISGHDNLYWYRRVMGKEIKFLLHFVKESKQDESGMPNNRFLAERTGGTYSTLKVQPAELEDSGVYFCASRPGGGRETQYFGPGTRLLVL.

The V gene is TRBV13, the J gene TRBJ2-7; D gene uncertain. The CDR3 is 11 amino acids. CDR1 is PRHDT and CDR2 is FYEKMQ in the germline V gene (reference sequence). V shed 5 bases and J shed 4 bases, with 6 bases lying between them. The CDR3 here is CASSPRYEQYF. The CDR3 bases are TGTGCCAGCAGCCCCCGGTACGAGCAGTACTTC.

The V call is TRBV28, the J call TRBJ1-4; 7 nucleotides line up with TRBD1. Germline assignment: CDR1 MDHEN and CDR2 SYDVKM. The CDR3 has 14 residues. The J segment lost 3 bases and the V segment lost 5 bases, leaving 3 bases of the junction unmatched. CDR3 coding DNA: TGTGCCAGCAGTCCACAGGGGTCTAATGAAAAACTGTTTTTT. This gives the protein CASSPQGSNEKLFF. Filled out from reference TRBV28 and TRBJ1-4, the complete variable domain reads DVKVTQSSRYLVKRTGEKVFLECVQDMDHENMFWYRQDPGLGLRLIYFSYDVKMKEKGDIPEGYSVSREKKERFSLILESASTNQTSMYLCASSPQGSNEKLFFGSGTQLSVL.

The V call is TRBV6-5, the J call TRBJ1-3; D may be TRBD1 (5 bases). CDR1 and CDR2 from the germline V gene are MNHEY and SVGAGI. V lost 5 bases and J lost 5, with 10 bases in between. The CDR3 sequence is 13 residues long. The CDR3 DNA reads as TGTGCCAGCAGTCCAGGGTTTCGAAACACCATATATTTT. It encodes CASSPGFRNTIYF.

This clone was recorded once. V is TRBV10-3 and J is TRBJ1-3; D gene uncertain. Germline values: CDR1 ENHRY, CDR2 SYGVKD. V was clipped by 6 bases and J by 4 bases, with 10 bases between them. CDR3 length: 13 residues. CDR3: CAIREQQGNTIYF. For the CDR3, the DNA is TGTGCCATCAGGGAACAACAGGGAAACACCATATATTTT.

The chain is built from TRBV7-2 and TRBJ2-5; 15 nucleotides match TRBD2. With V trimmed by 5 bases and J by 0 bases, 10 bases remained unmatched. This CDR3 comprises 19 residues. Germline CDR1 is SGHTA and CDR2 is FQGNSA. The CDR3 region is CASSPTGLAGGPYQETQYF. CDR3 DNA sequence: TGTGCCAGCAGCCCGACGGGACTAGCGGGGGGCCCCTACCAAGAGACCCAGTACTTC. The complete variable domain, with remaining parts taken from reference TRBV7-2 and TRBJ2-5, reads GAGVSQSPSNKVTEKGKDVELRCDPISGHTALYWYRQSLGQGLEFLIYFQGNSAPDKSGLPSDRFSAERTGGSVSTLTIQRTQQEDSAVYLCASSPTGLAGGPYQETQYFGPGTRLLVL.

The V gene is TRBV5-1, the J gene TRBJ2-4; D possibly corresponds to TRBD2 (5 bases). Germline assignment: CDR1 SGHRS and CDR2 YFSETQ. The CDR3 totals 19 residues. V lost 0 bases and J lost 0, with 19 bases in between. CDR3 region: CASSLAAGPERLAKNIQYF. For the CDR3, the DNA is TGCGCCAGCAGCTTGGCCGCGGGTCCCGAGCGGCTAGCCAAAAACATTCAGTACTTC.

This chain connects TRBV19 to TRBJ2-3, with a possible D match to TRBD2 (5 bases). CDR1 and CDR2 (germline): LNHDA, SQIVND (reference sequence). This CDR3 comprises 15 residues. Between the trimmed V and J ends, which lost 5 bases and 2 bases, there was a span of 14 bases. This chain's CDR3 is CASSPTGIFTDTQYF. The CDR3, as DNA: TGTGCCAGTAGTCCCACCGGGATCTTCACAGATACGCAGTATTTT.

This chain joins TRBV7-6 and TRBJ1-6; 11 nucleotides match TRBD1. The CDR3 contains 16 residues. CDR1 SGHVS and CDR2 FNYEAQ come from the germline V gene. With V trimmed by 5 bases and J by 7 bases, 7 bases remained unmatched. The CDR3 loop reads CASSPYGTGGNSPLHF. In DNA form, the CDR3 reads TGTGCCAGCAGCCCATATGGGACAGGGGGGAATTCACCCCTCCACTTT.

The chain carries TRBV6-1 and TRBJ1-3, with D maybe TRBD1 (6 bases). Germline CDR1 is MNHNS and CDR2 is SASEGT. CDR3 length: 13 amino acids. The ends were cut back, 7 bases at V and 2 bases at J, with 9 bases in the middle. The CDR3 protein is CASMPGAGNTIYF. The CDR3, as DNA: TGTGCCAGCATGCCAGGGGCTGGAAACACCATATATTTT.

CDR3 in DNA: TGTGCCAGCTCACTCAACAGGGATCTAGCTTTCGAGCAGTACTTC. Its translation is CASSLNRDLAFEQYF. V and J are TRBV18 and TRBJ2-7, with a weak D call TRBD1 (6 bases). This CDR3 is built from 15 residues. Trimming cost V 4 bases and J 6 bases, with 19 bases left between them. CDR1 and CDR2 (germline): KGHSH, LQKENI.

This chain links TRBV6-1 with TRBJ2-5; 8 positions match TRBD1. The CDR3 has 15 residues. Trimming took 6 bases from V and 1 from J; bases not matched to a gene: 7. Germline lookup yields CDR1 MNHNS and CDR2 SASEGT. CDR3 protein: CASSYRGVLQETQYF. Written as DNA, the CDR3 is TGTGCCAGCAGCTACAGGGGGGTCCTCCAAGAGACCCAGTACTTC.

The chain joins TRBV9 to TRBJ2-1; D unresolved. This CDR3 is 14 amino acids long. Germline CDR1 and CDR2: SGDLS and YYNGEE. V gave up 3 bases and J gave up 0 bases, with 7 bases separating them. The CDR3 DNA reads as TGTGCCAGCAGCGGACGGAGCTCCTACAATGAGCAGTTCTTC. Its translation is CASSGRSSYNEQFF.

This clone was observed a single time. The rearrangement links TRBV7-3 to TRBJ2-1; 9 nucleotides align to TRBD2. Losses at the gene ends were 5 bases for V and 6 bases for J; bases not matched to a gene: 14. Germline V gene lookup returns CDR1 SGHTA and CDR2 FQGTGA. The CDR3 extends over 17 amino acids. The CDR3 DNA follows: TGTGCCAGCAGCGGAAAGGTGAGCCTAGCGGGGTCCAATGAGCAGTTCTTC. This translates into CASSGKVSLAGSNEQFF.

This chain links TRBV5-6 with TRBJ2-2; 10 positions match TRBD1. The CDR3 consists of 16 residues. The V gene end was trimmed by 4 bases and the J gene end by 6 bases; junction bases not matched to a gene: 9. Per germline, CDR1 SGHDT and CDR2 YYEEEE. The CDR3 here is CASSTRQGARAGELFF. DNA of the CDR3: TGTGCCAGCAGCACTCGACAGGGGGCTAGGGCCGGGGAGCTGTTTTTT.

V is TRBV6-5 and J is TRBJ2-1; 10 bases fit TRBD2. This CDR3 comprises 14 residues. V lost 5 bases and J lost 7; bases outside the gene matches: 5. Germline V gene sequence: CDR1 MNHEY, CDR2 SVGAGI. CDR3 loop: CASSASGLANEQFF. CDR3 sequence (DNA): TGTGCCAGCAGTGCCTCGGGACTAGCGAATGAGCAGTTCTTC.

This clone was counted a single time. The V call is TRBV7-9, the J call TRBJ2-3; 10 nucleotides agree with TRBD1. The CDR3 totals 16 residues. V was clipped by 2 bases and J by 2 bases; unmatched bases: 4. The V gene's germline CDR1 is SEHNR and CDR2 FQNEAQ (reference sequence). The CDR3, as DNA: TGTGCCAGCAGCTTACAAGGGACAGGGGACACAGATACGCAGTATTTT. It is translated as CASSLQGTGDTDTQYF.

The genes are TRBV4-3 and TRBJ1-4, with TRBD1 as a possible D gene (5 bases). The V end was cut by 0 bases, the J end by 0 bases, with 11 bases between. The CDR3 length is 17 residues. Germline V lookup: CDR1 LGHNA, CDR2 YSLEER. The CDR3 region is CASSQDRAGTTNEKLFF. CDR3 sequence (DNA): TGCGCCAGCAGCCAAGATCGGGCAGGGACAACTAATGAAAAACTGTTTTTT.